This TCR beta chain was retrieved from a study of T cell repertoires in cytomegalovirus infection. Study details: It was the public TCR beta signatures that indicated both CMV infection and matching HLA type.

For this clonotype: Antigen specificity is unknown.

The CDR3 has 10 residues. Trimming pared 6 bases from V and 3 bases from J, leaving 5 bases between. In germline, CDR1 is SQVTM, CDR2 ANQGSEA. TCRdb re-called the reads through MiXCR, storing one row per CDR3 protein. The sample lists 310,000 or so distinct CDR3 sequences, 9.6% seen once, with 2.5% in the top ten. Study-level findings and limits: Predominance within the ex vivo response was attributable to HLA-C-restricted CMV-specific TCR beta clonotypes. Pooled public TCR beta family frequency picked out CMV carriers with the relevant HLA.

The source is a human donor in good health (CMV status not recorded). Some clones in this sample may be carry-over from other donors' samples. Sequencing was performed on PBMCs. V gene TRBV29-1 combines with J gene TRBJ1-2; D not resolved. The CDR3 loop is CSVPHYGYTF. Here the CDR3 DNA reads TGCAGCGTCCCTCACTATGGCTACACCTTC.